This TCR beta chain was sequenced during a study of regulatory T cells in long-lasting Graves disease. Study results and limitations: TRBV28 was favored in persistent disease, as were TRBJ1-2 and TRBJ2-5. Persistent patients shared some 2,900 public clonotypes among themselves. Newly diagnosed patients shared fewer, at roughly 1,000.

The time point here: newly diagnosed GD, antithyroid drugs for less than 3 months. Following extraction of RNA from PBMCs, that RNA was used to make the TCR library. This clonotype was seen repeatedly, ten times or more. Its specificity is unknown. J was trimmed by 2 bases and V by 5 bases; bases with no gene match: 13. The CDR3 contains 18 residues. CDR1 SEHNR and CDR2 FQNEAQ come from the germline V gene (reference sequence). CDR3 regions were amplified by Arm-PCR using iRepertoire HTBI primers to build TCR beta libraries. TCRdb redid the calling of the multiplex PCR reads with MiXCR, one entry per CDR3 protein. The sample has about 450,000 distinct CDR3 sequences, around 15% seen once. These data also formed part of another study, on T cells in Graves' hyperthyroidism and ophthalmopathy.

The V gene is TRBV7-9, the J gene TRBJ2-3, with 10 bases fitting TRBD2. The TCR originated in a woman aged 50 to 60 with Graves disease. The sequenced sample was peripheral blood mononuclear cells (PBMCs), obtained at new diagnosis, from a patient treated with antithyroid drugs. The DNA for the CDR3 is TGTGCCAGCAGCCCCGGACTAGCGGCCCTGAGTCACACAGATACGCAGTATTTT. This codes for CASSPGLAALSHTDTQYF. Drawing the rest from reference TRBV7-9 and TRBJ2-3, the complete variable domain is DTGVSQNPRHKITKRGQNVTFRCDPISEHNRLYWYRQTLGQGPEFLTYFQNEAQLEKSRLLSDRFSAERPKGSFSTLEIQRTEQGDSAMYLCASSPGLAALSHTDTQYFGPGTRLTVL.